This T cell receptor (beta chain) originates from a study of blood T cells in healthy people across ages (dated by TCRdb to between 2015 and 2017). Regarding the study in general: In model experiments, roughly one uniquely barcoded TCR beta cDNA molecule per two T cells was captured by template switching. Age-related changes in TCR beta repertoire diversity were measured in the study by deep sequencing normalized with unique cDNA molecular identifiers. The donors were divided into four age groups: young (average approximately 17 years), middle-aged (almost 40), aged (around 67) and long-lived (roughly 82). To avoid experimental bias, donors of different ages were randomly spread across the sequencing lanes. Two additional independent replicas of 1 million unique cDNA reads from the same blood draw were analyzed for two donors (one aged 18 to 30 and one aged 80 or older).

Findings and caveats that apply to the study as a whole: Because the CMV infection status of the donors was unknown, age-related changes in expanded clonotypes may potentially have been confounded. Because profiling used bulk unsorted PBMCs, naive and antigen-experienced compartments could not be compared conclusively. The long-lived group showed more naive CD4+ T cells, fewer expanded clones and increased TCR diversity than the aged group, suggesting age selection. Estimates of total diversity based on one million sequenced T cells were regarded as lower bounds and as underestimates. As age increased, observed TCR beta diversity per million T cells dropped in a roughly linear way, and a significant reduction was already evident by age 40. Observed TCR beta diversity correlated strongly with the percentage of naive T cells measured by flow cytometry.

As concerns this clonotype: The antigen it binds to is not known. No base quality values were provided; no much bigger clone lies one nucleotide off.

Library preparation used 5' RACE. Sequencing took place on an Illumina HiSeq 2500. A second PCR of about 6 to 11 cycles was performed with a sample-barcoded 5' primer and a J-beta primer mix. A unique molecular identifier was introduced onto each TCR beta cDNA molecule by a template-switch 5' adaptor carrying 12 random nucleotides. Each sample yielded at least 3 million CDR3-containing paired-end reads. First-strand cDNA synthesis was performed from all RNA using the Mint cDNA synthesis kit, with priming by a TRBC-specific oligonucleotide. Following uracil-DNA glycosylase treatment, a first 18-cycle PCR with universal primers M1SS and BC2_uni_R was performed on all cDNA. In the source study's methods: Normalization of each sample was performed by random selection of 1 million high-quality reads, each carrying a distinct molecular identifier. Reads sharing molecular identifiers were discarded rather than binned into consensus sequences. MiTCR, with a Q25 quality threshold and the strictest error-elimination algorithm, was used for CDR3 identification, clonotype clustering and error correction. A nonparametric unseen species model with Euler transformation was used to estimate lower-bound total TCR beta diversity. In-frame beta chains were kept once TCRdb had trimmed the public reads at Q25 with fastp and called clones with MiXCR. Each entry merges the rows of one CDR3 protein and shows their most common DNA and genes. The V and J calls here are based on TCRdb, not the publication. This sample has about 1.4 million distinct CDR3 sequences in its table, and around 59% of those were observed once. The ten largest account for more than 6% of the sample.

Systemically healthy Caucasian individuals from Russia, 39 in total and aged roughly 6 to 95 years, were included as donors. Each donor gave 8 to 10 milliliters of peripheral blood, drawn into EDTA-treated Vacutainer tubes. Ficoll-Paque density-gradient centrifugation was used to isolate PBMCs, with at least 6.5 million per sample. Total RNA, at least 6 micrograms per sample, was extracted from PBMCs with Trizol reagent. The percentages of naive CD45RAhigh/CD27high T cells were determined by flow cytometry on a PBMC aliquot from every donor. Germline trimming: 4 bases from V, 7 bases from J; junction bases outside gene matches: 7. CDR1 is given as DFQATT and CDR2 as SNEGSKA, both from the germline V gene (reference sequence). From the cysteine up to the phenylalanine, the CDR3 has a length of 14 residues. Of the read, only the CDR3 DNA is kept; its 42 bases are in frame from base 1.

The sequence links TRBV20-1 to TRBJ2-7; 13 of the junction bases match TRBD2. The sequence came from a man between 18 and 29 years old in good health. Sequencing used blood. At the DNA level, the sequence is TGCAGTGCTACCCCACTAGCGGGAGGGAAAGAGCAGTACTTC. This translates into CSATPLAGGKEQYF.